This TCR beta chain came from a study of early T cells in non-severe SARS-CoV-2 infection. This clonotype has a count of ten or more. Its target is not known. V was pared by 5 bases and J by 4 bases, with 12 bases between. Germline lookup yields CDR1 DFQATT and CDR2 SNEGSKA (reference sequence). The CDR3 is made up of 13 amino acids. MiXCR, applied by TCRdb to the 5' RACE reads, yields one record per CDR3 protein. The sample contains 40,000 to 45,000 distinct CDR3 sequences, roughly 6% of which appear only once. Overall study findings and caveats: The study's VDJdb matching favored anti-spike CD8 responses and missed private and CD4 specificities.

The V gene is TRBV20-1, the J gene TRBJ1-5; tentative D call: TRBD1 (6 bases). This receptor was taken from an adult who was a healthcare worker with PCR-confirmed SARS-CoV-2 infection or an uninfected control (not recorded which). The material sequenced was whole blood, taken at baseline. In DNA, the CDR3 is TGCAGTGCTGTCCGGGACAAGAATCAGCCCCAGCATTTT. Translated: CSAVRDKNQPQHF.